This T cell receptor (beta chain) was found in a study of blood T cell repertoires in COVID-19. Study at large: Samples representing acute and convalescent COVID-19 were sourced from the United States, Italy and Spain. PBMCs, B-cell-depleted T cells, or T cells provided the cDNA or gDNA that made up the material.

The germline CDR1 and CDR2 sequences are GTSNPN and SVGIG (reference sequence). The ends lost 0 bases at V and 1 base at J; junction bases unmatched: 11. The CDR3 covers 19 residues. Under the authors' procedure: Nucleated cell counts were estimated from reference gene primer amplification. Clones were sequenced by immunoSEQ multiplex PCR, and TCRdb holds only the in-frame ones, with some missing. V and J calls and clone size are copied from that table; D and trimming were computed from the DNA. The table shows around 170,000 clones, with 83% occurring only once. The chain has TRBV30 and TRBJ1-6; 8 nucleotides line up with TRBD1. This receptor was obtained from a middle-aged woman with acute or convalescent COVID-19. The sequenced sample was peripheral blood. The CDR3 DNA is TGTGCCTGGAGTGTATTTGGGACAGGTAGAGGGTCCTATAATTCACCCCTCCACTTT. Amino acids: CAWSVFGTGRGSYNSPLHF.